Presented here are 9 T cell receptor beta chains from one specimen sequenced in a study of T cell changes during pregnancy in multiple sclerosis. Assay: immunoSEQ multiplex PCR; the TCRdb copy retains only in-frame clones and omits some. The top ten clones hold less than 0.55% of a sample with some 120,000 clones, 96% of them seen once. Sequencing was performed on peripheral blood, taken after pregnancy. The receptors were sampled from a female donor with multiple sclerosis, enrolled in a pregnancy study.

CDR3 bases: TGTGCCAGCAGCGCTATGACGGGTGCGGGATACACCATATATTTT. This codes for CASSAMTGAGYTIYF. The chain employs TRBV2 and TRBJ1-3; no clear D. CDR3 size: 15 residues. Between the trimmed V and J ends, which lost 6 bases and 8 bases, there was a span of 20 bases. Germline lookup yields CDR1 SNHLY and CDR2 FYNNEI.

This clone was counted once. This sequence joins TRBV29-1 and TRBJ1-5, with 8 bases identical to TRBD1. From germline, CDR1 is SQVTM and CDR2 ANQGSEA. V lost 6 bases to trimming and J lost 3 bases; unmatched junction nucleotides: 4. CDR3 length equals 13 residues. DNA for the CDR3: TGCAGCGTCAAGACAGGGGACAATCAGCCCCAGCATTTT. This sequence encodes CSVKTGDNQPQHF.

This chain connects TRBV14 to TRBJ2-4, with 9 bases that match TRBD2. The CDR3 is 15 residues long. Germline CDR1 reads SGHDN; CDR2 reads FVKESK. Germline trimming cut 3 bases from V and 8 bases from J; bases unmatched to any gene: 8. In nucleotides, the CDR3 is TGTGCCAGCAGCCATTTTGCGGGAGGGGTAGACATTCAGTACTTC. Translating gives CASSHFAGGVDIQYF.

The gene calls are TRBV11-3 and TRBJ2-1; 11 bases fit TRBD1. Germline V gene lookup returns CDR1 SGHNT and CDR2 YENEEA. The ends lost 4 bases at V and 9 bases at J; junction bases unmatched: 8. CDR3 size: 15 residues. DNA for the CDR3: TGTGCCAGCAGCTCTCGGACAGGGGGCTCGGTTGAGCAGTTCTTC. Its protein product is CASSSRTGGSVEQFF.

This sequence joins TRBV5-1 and TRBJ1-2; TRBD1 aligns across 9 bases. The germline V gene has CDR1 SGHRS and CDR2 YFSETQ. This CDR3 has 14 residues. Trimming cost V 4 bases and J 7 bases; bases outside gene matches: 8. CDR3 protein: CASSRRDRESGYTF. DNA of the CDR3: TGCGCCAGCAGCCGCCGGGACAGGGAATCTGGCTACACCTTC.

The chain recombines TRBV27 with TRBJ2-3; the match to TRBD2 covers 7 bases. Germline CDR1 is MNHEY and CDR2 is SMNVEV (reference sequence). The CDR3 spans 11 residues. The V and J ends lost 5 bases and 9 bases, in that order; junction bases with no gene match: 2. The CDR3 bases are TGTGCCAGCAGTCTGGGAGGGACGCAGTATTTT. It specifies CASSLGGTQYF.

In DNA, the CDR3 is TGTGCCAGCAGGGTGGTACAGGGGGCGAGTACTGAAGCTTTCTTT. The encoded protein is CASRVVQGASTEAFF. The V and J genes are TRBV5-4 and TRBJ1-1, with 9 positions matching TRBD1. With 5 bases clipped from V and 5 bases from J, the junction kept 10 bases outside the gene matches. In germline, CDR1 is SGHNT, CDR2 YYREEE (reference sequence). This CDR3 is built from 15 residues.

CDR3 in amino acids: CAISSGQGSYEQYF. CDR3 sequence (DNA): TGTGCCATCAGTTCGGGACAGGGCTCCTACGAGCAGTACTTC. The rearrangement links TRBV10-3 to TRBJ2-7; 9 bases are a match to TRBD1. V shed 5 bases, J shed 0 bases, and the junction held 2 bases outside the gene matches. Looked up from germline, CDR1 is ENHRY and CDR2 is SYGVKD. The length of the CDR3 is 14 residues.

The V call is TRBV28, the J call TRBJ2-5, with a weak D call TRBD2 (6 bases). Looked up from germline, CDR1 is MDHEN and CDR2 is SYDVKM. The V gene lost 4 bases and the J gene lost 3 bases, with 24 bases spanning the gap. The CDR3 is made up of 18 amino acids. The CDR3 here is CASSSFSRADRGKETQYF. DNA for the CDR3: TGTGCCAGCAGTTCCTTTTCCCGGGCGGACCGGGGGAAAGAGACCCAGTACTTC. The variable domain in full, with the rest retrieved from reference TRBV28 and TRBJ2-5, is DVKVTQSSRYLVKRTGEKVFLECVQDMDHENMFWYRQDPGLGLRLIYFSYDVKMKEKGDIPEGYSVSREKKERFSLILESASTNQTSMYLCASSSFSRADRGKETQYFGPGTRLLVL.